This T cell receptor beta chain derives from a study of control samples from healthy donors and cancer patients. Sequencing was performed with immunoSEQ multiplex PCR; in TCRdb, only in-frame clones are kept and a portion is missing. Here the sample spans fewer than 200,000 clones, 90% being singletons. Germline-derived CDR1 and CDR2 are SEHNR and FQNEAQ (reference sequence). The CDR3 has 13 residues. Trimming shortened V by 4 bases and J by 5 bases, and 9 bases separated the two germline ends. A few counts support this clone. V usage is TRBV7-9 and J usage is TRBJ2-1; D is unresolved. The TCR comes from a woman between 50 and 59 years old in good health. Sequencing input: blood. The CDR3 sequence: CASSSKRHNEQFF. In nucleotides, the CDR3 is TGTGCCAGCAGCTCAAAGAGACACAATGAGCAGTTCTTC.